Listed here is a single T cell receptor (beta chain). Researchers took RNA transcripts and amplified TCR beta CDR3 regions from them. Second-round multiplex PCR came after a first-round RT-PCR that employed HTBI primers. One entry per CDR3 protein, called by TCRdb with MiXCR from the multiplex PCR reads. The table has approximately 1.2 million distinct CDR3 sequences, about two fifths seen once. The data stem from a study of Graves' ophthalmopathy and Graves' hyperthyroidism. Between the trimmed V and J ends, which lost 1 base and 6 bases, there was a span of 14 bases. The germline CDR1 and CDR2 sequences are KGHDR and SFDVKD. This CDR3 spans 15 amino acids.

The chain recombines TRBV24-1 with TRBJ1-1; D is undetermined. The source material was peripheral blood or thyroid tissue (not recorded which). This receptor was obtained from an adult man with Graves' hyperthyroidism. The CDR3 DNA follows: TGTGCCACCAGTGATTTACGGCCCCGGGTCCCTGAAGCTTTCTTT. Protein sequence: CATSDLRPRVPEAFF.